What follows are 14 T cell receptor beta chains derived from one specimen sequenced in a study of blood T cell repertoires in COVID-19. Clones were read by immunoSEQ multiplex PCR, and TCRdb kept only the in-frame ones, dropping some. The sample has about 170,000 clones; about 85% are singletons. Sequenced: peripheral blood. These receptors were collected from a human donor with acute or convalescent COVID-19. The donor label of this sample is uncertain.

Concerning this clone: Distinct nucleotide sequences in the sample also encode this CDR3. CDR3 bases: TGTGCCAGCAGCTCCTACAATCAGCCCCAGCATTTT. Translating gives CASSSYNQPQHF. V usage is TRBV7-2 and J usage is TRBJ1-5; D call uncertain. Trimming took 4 bases from V and 3 from J, leaving 4 bases between them. CDR1 is SGHTA, CDR2 FQGNSA, per germline. The CDR3 spans 12 residues.

The gene calls are TRBV5-1 and TRBJ2-7; TRBD1 matches at 7 bases. Per germline, CDR1 SGHRS and CDR2 YFSETQ. The CDR3 sequence is 14 residues long. The trim removed 4 bases at V and 5 bases at J, leaving 9 bases unmatched. The CDR3 nucleotides read TGCGCCAGCAGCGGCGGACAGGTTAGGGACGAGCAGTACTTC. Protein sequence: CASSGGQVRDEQYF.

The genes are TRBV7-3 and TRBJ2-2, with 7 nucleotides matching TRBD1. The V segment lost 5 bases and the J segment 14 bases; nucleotides outside the gene matches: 14. Germline V gene data show CDR1 as SGHTA and CDR2 as FQGTGA. The CDR3 is 14 amino acids. DNA of the CDR3: TGTGCCAGCAGCCCAGAAATAGACAGGGTTGGCCTGTTTTTT. Translating gives CASSPEIDRVGLFF.

J is TRBJ1-1 and V is TRBV5-4; 7 nucleotides agree with TRBD1. The CDR3 totals 15 residues. Germline assignment: CDR1 SGHNT and CDR2 YYREEE (reference sequence). Trimming at V came to 3 bases and at J to 0 bases, leaving 5 bases not matched to a gene. CDR3 amino acids: CASSWGQLMNTEAFF. In DNA, the CDR3 is TGTGCCAGCAGCTGGGGACAGCTGATGAACACTGAAGCTTTCTTT.

The J gene is TRBJ1-5, the V gene TRBV7-9, with a weak D call TRBD1 (6 bases). CDR1 and CDR2 (germline): SEHNR, FQNEAQ (reference sequence). The CDR3 consists of 16 residues. The V gene lost 5 bases and the J gene lost 3 bases, with 17 bases spanning the gap. CDR3: CASSPSTGLINQPQHF. CDR3 nucleotide sequence: TGTGCCAGCAGCCCGTCTACAGGGCTGATCAATCAGCCCCAGCATTTT.

The V call is TRBV15, the J call TRBJ2-1; TRBD1 agrees at 7 bases. The CDR3 consists of 17 residues. Trimming cost V 1 base and J 6 bases; bases outside gene matches: 12. CDR1 LNHNV and CDR2 YYDKDF come from the germline V gene (reference sequence). Here the CDR3 reads CATSRGPPGQITNEQFF. CDR3 nucleotides: TGTGCCACCAGCAGAGGCCCCCCGGGACAGATAACCAATGAGCAGTTCTTC.

The chain has TRBV11-2 and TRBJ1-4, with D possibly being TRBD1 (5 bases). The V gene's germline CDR1 is SGHAT and CDR2 FQNNGV. Trimming pared 4 bases from V and 8 bases from J, leaving 11 bases between. CDR3 length: 13 amino acids. The DNA for the CDR3 is TGTGCCAGCAGCTCCAGGGTTGGCGAAAAACTGTTTTTT. Protein: CASSSRVGEKLFF.

This rearrangement joins TRBV7-9 to TRBJ1-3, with D possibly matching TRBD1 (6 bases). The CDR3 is 15 residues long. The V end was cut by 3 bases, the J end by 3 bases, with 12 bases between. Germline V gene sequence: CDR1 SEHNR, CDR2 FQNEAQ (reference sequence). The CDR3 DNA reads TGTGCCAGCAGCTTCGAACAGGGCCTTGGAAACACCATATATTTT. Its translation: CASSFEQGLGNTIYF.

The chain couples TRBV30 to TRBJ1-3, with D tentatively TRBD1 (5 bases). In germline, CDR1 is GTSNPN, CDR2 SVGIG (reference sequence). Trimming pared 1 base from V and 6 bases from J, leaving 19 bases between. The CDR3 runs 16 residues. CDR3 loop: CAWSARGTRQENTIYF. CDR3 sequence (DNA): TGTGCCTGGAGTGCCAGAGGGACTCGACAAGAAAACACCATATATTTT.

This sequence joins TRBV30 and TRBJ1-1, with 8 positions matching TRBD1. Germline V gene lookup returns CDR1 GTSNPN and CDR2 SVGIG (reference sequence). The CDR3 spans 14 residues. The V and J ends lost 0 bases and 2 bases, in that order; junction bases with no gene match: 2. In nucleotides, the CDR3 is TGTGCCTGGAGTGTACAGGGGGTTAACACTGAAGCTTTCTTT. This codes for CAWSVQGVNTEAFF.

The chain employs TRBV19 and TRBJ1-2, with D hard to call. There are 13 residues in the CDR3. Trimming stripped 5 bases from V and 8 bases from J, with 15 bases between. Germline V lookup: CDR1 LNHDA, CDR2 SQIVND (reference sequence). CDR3 loop: CASSLRGDGGYTF. DNA of the CDR3: TGTGCCAGTAGTCTCCGAGGAGATGGGGGCTACACCTTC. Full variable domain (rest looked up from reference TRBV19 and TRBJ1-2): DGGITQSPKYLFRKEGQNVTLSCEQNLNHDAMYWYRQDPGQGLRLIYYSQIVNDFQKGDIAEGYSVSREKKESFPLTVTSAQKNPTAFYLCASSLRGDGGYTFGSGTRLTVV.

This chain connects TRBV5-4 to TRBJ1-1, with 7 bases identical to TRBD1. The ends lost 6 bases at V and 9 bases at J; junction bases unmatched: 8. Germline V gene data show CDR1 as SGHNT and CDR2 as YYREEE (reference sequence). The CDR3 totals 12 residues. In DNA form, the CDR3 reads TGTGCCAGCACCATCGGGACAGATAAAGCTTTCTTT. This translates into CASTIGTDKAFF.

The rearrangement joins TRBV7-2 to TRBJ1-2; 8 bases map to TRBD1. The CDR3 spans 14 residues. V lost 2 bases and J lost 7; bases outside the gene matches: 6. CDR1 SGHTA and CDR2 FQGNSA come from the germline V gene. Here the CDR3 reads CASSLKDRVGGYTF. In nucleotides, the CDR3 is TGTGCCAGCAGCTTAAAGGACAGGGTTGGTGGCTACACCTTC.

This chain connects TRBV3-1 (or the pseudogene TRBV3-2) to TRBJ1-1; TRBD1 aligns across 9 bases. Germline V CDR1 and CDR2: LGHDT, YNNKEL (reference sequence). This CDR3 has 15 amino acids. V lost 0 bases and J lost 7; bases outside the gene matches: 6. The CDR3, as DNA: TGTGCCAGCAGCCAAGATACGCGGGACAGGGTTGAAGCTTTCTTT. This sequence encodes CASSQDTRDRVEAFF.